This T cell receptor (beta chain) was retrieved from a study of response to subunit inactivated influenza vaccine. Findings of the study overall: Each seasonal flu vaccination may recruit only limited new T cells, authors suggested.

This clonotype was detected only a few times. The antigen is undetermined. The junction had 4 bases not matched to a gene; V was cut back by 2 bases and J by 5 bases. Germline V gene sequence: CDR1 GTSNPN, CDR2 SVGIG (reference sequence). The CDR3 runs 13 residues. TCRdb recomputed calls from the RT-PCR reads with MiXCR, one row per CDR3 protein. The sample lists roughly 710,000 distinct CDR3 sequences; around 13% were seen once. Specimen: PBMCs from blood, collected 14 days before vaccination. The receptor comes from a man in his fifties who received an inactivated influenza vaccine. V and J are TRBV30 and TRBJ2-5; 8 bases line up with TRBD1. DNA of the CDR3: TGTGCCTGGAGTAAGGACAGGGCCGAGACCCAGTACTTC. Its protein is CAWSKDRAETQYF.